Below are 21 T cell receptor beta chains sequenced from a single sample in a study of PD-1 blockade in classical Hodgkin lymphoma. Sequencing used immunoSEQ multiplex PCR; TCRdb keeps in-frame clones, though not all of them. Altogether 20,000 to 25,000 clones are present, around 94% being singletons, with the ten largest covering under 5%. Time point described: newly diagnosed, previously untreated cHL patient sample. The sample was peripheral blood mononuclear cells (PBMCs). These receptors came from a human donor with classical Hodgkin lymphoma.

The chain is built from TRBV5-6 and TRBJ1-2; 7 nucleotides align to TRBD1. CDR1 and CDR2 (germline): SGHDT, YYEEEE. The CDR3 extends over 15 amino acids. V lost 6 bases to trimming and J lost 3 bases; unmatched junction nucleotides: 11. The CDR3 DNA follows: TGTGCCAGCACCCAGACAGGGAGGGAGTACTATGGCTACACCTTC. It codes for CASTQTGREYYGYTF.

This chain's CDR3 is CASSLLGQINTGELFF. In DNA form, the CDR3 reads TGTGCCAGCAGCTTGTTGGGTCAGATTAACACCGGGGAGCTGTTTTTT. This chain uses TRBV5-4 with TRBJ2-2; D is uncertain. From germline, CDR1 is SGHNT and CDR2 YYREEE (reference sequence). Deletions cut 1 base from V and 2 bases from J, with 12 bases between. This CDR3 has 16 residues. Full variable domain (remainder filled in from reference TRBV5-4 and TRBJ2-2): ETGVTQSPTHLIKTRGQQVTLRCSSQSGHNTVSWYQQALGQGPQFIFQYYREEENGRGNFPPRFSGLQFPNYSSELNVNALELDDSALYLCASSLLGQINTGELFFGEGSRLTVL.

This chain uses TRBV19 with TRBJ2-5, with D tentatively TRBD2 (6 bases). The germline gives CDR1 LNHDA, CDR2 SQIVND (reference sequence). Trimming took off 5 bases at V and 5 bases at J, with 12 bases between the two ends. CDR3 size: 13 residues. CDR3 sequence reads: CASSDRRGETQYF. In DNA form, the CDR3 reads TGTGCCAGTAGTGATCGTCGGGGGGAGACCCAGTACTTC.

The chain employs TRBV4-1 and TRBJ1-2, with D maybe TRBD1 (5 bases). The germline V gene has CDR1 MGHRA and CDR2 YSYEKL. V shed 9 bases and J shed 2 bases, with 16 bases lying between them. The CDR3 is made up of 14 amino acids. This chain's CDR3 is CASGWGSVNYGYTF. The CDR3 DNA reads as TGCGCCAGTGGGTGGGGGTCGGTAAACTATGGCTACACCTTC.

The gene calls are TRBV7-2 and TRBJ2-7; D remains unclear. From germline, CDR1 is SGHTA and CDR2 FQGNSA. The CDR3 sequence is 11 residues long. The V end lost 2 bases, the J end lost 4 bases, and 3 bases lay between the germline ends. Here the CDR3 DNA reads TGTGCCAGCAGCTTACTTTACGAGCAGTACTTC. The encoded protein is CASSLLYEQYF.

This chain connects TRBV6-6 to TRBJ2-1; D unresolved. Germline values: CDR1 MNHNY, CDR2 SVGAGI (reference sequence). The CDR3 sequence is 14 residues long. Trimming took off 4 bases at V and 2 bases at J, with 9 bases between the two ends. The CDR3 sequence: CASSSSDAYNEQFF. The CDR3 DNA reads TGTGCCAGCAGTTCATCCGACGCCTACAATGAGCAGTTCTTC.

The rearrangement uses TRBV9 and TRBJ2-5; a possible D gene is TRBD2 (6 bases). V lost 0 bases, J lost 1 base, and 13 bases lay in between. Germline assignment: CDR1 SGDLS and CDR2 YYNGEE. This CDR3 is 16 amino acids long. The CDR3 nucleotides are TGTGCCAGCAGCGTAGCTCTGGAGGGGAGCCAAGAGACCCAGTACTTC. It translates to CASSVALEGSQETQYF.

The J gene is TRBJ2-6, the V gene TRBV7-2; no firm D call. V lost 7 bases, J lost 2 bases, and 3 bases lay in between. Germline CDR1 SGHTA, CDR2 FQGNSA. This CDR3 spans 12 amino acids. Here the CDR3 DNA reads TGTGCCAGCACAGCTGGGGCCAACGTCCTGACTTTC. Translation: CASTAGANVLTF.

This chain connects TRBV4-3 to TRBJ2-1; TRBD2 aligns across 7 bases. The CDR3 is 15 residues long. Germline assignment: CDR1 LGHNA and CDR2 YSLEER. The V gene end was trimmed by 1 base and the J gene end by 2 bases; junction bases not matched to a gene: 2. The DNA of the CDR3 is TGCGCCAGCAGCCAAGGACTAGCCACCTACAATGAGCAGTTCTTC. This translates into CASSQGLATYNEQFF.

The V and J genes are TRBV7-3 and TRBJ2-2, with a possible D match to TRBD1 (6 bases). Trimming removed 5 bases from V and 3 bases from J, with 13 bases in between. The CDR3 sequence is 15 residues long. Germline V gene sequence: CDR1 SGHTA, CDR2 FQGTGA. The CDR3: CASSRTAVDTGELFF. The CDR3 bases are TGTGCCAGCAGCAGGACAGCGGTGGACACCGGGGAGCTGTTTTTT.

The chain couples TRBV6-6 to TRBJ1-5, with D unclear. The germline V and J ends were trimmed by 3 bases and 5 bases, with 8 bases remaining between them. The CDR3 runs 13 residues. The V gene's germline CDR1 is MNHNY and CDR2 SVGAGI (reference sequence). The CDR3 reads CASSYLVDQPQHF. CDR3 DNA sequence: TGTGCCAGCAGTTATTTGGTAGATCAGCCCCAGCATTTT.

This chain joins TRBV29-1 and TRBJ1-1; a possible D gene is TRBD1 (5 bases). Germline CDR1 is SQVTM and CDR2 is ANQGSEA. The CDR3 is 15 amino acids. V lost 6 bases, J lost 6 bases, and 23 bases lay in between. The CDR3 bases are TGCAGCGTACTCCGGGCGGTCGGCAGGGAGGCTGAAGCTTTCTTT. Its protein is CSVLRAVGREAEAFF.

V and J are TRBV6-1 and TRBJ2-7, with D possibly being TRBD2 (5 bases). The CDR3 length is 15 residues. V lost 1 base and J 5 bases, leaving 15 bases between the germline ends. Germline lookup yields CDR1 MNHNS and CDR2 SASEGT. The CDR3 here is CASSEVGWRVHEQYF. The CDR3 coding sequence is TGTGCCAGCAGTGAAGTGGGGTGGCGGGTCCACGAGCAGTACTTC.

The V call is TRBV19, the J call TRBJ2-2, with 8 bases identical to TRBD1. Losses at the gene ends were 4 bases for V and 6 bases for J; bases not matched to a gene: 10. The CDR3 runs to 16 residues. Germline V gene sequence: CDR1 LNHDA, CDR2 SQIVND (reference sequence). The CDR3 sequence: CASSTRGQAVSGELFF. CDR3 DNA sequence: TGTGCCAGTAGTACCCGGGGACAGGCAGTATCCGGGGAGCTGTTTTTT.

The rearrangement joins TRBV5-1 to TRBJ1-1; D call uncertain. CDR1 is SGHRS and CDR2 is YFSETQ in the germline V gene. The CDR3 covers 16 residues. The germline V and J ends were trimmed by 4 bases and 4 bases, with 20 bases remaining between them. The CDR3 nucleotides read TGCGCCAGCAGCCCTGACAAGGAGGTGAGGGCCACTGAAGCTTTCTTT. Encoded protein: CASSPDKEVRATEAFF.

This clone has just one count. The chain couples TRBV6-5 to TRBJ1-6, with D perhaps TRBD1 (6 bases). Germline CDR1 MNHEY, CDR2 SVGAGI. Trimming removed 6 bases at V and 4 bases at J, with 10 bases between. CDR3 length: 14 residues. The CDR3 protein is CASRSTGYNSPLHF. CDR3 DNA: TGTGCCAGCAGGTCTACAGGGTATAATTCACCCCTCCACTTT.

The J gene is TRBJ1-2, the V gene TRBV27, with D uncertain. The CDR3 has 13 residues. Germline V gene data show CDR1 as MNHEY and CDR2 as SMNVEV (reference sequence). The V end was cut by 4 bases, the J end by 5 bases, with 11 bases between. The CDR3 is CASSWGMGYGYTF. CDR3 coding DNA: TGTGCCAGCAGTTGGGGAATGGGGTATGGCTACACCTTC.

The chain combines TRBV18 with TRBJ1-5, with TRBD1 as a possible D gene (5 bases). Trimming stripped 4 bases from V and 3 bases from J, with 13 bases between. CDR1 is KGHSH, CDR2 LQKENI, per germline. This CDR3 has 15 residues. CDR3 region: CASSQIRGHNQPQHF. DNA for the CDR3: TGTGCCAGCTCACAAATCCGGGGCCACAATCAGCCCCAGCATTTT.

The rearrangement uses TRBV7-9 and TRBJ2-5, with D unclear. The CDR3 consists of 12 residues. Germline values: CDR1 SEHNR, CDR2 FQNEAQ (reference sequence). Trimming removed 0 bases from V and 5 bases from J, with 4 bases in between. The CDR3: CASSLAGETQYF. CDR3 sequence (DNA): TGTGCCAGCAGCTTAGCTGGGGAGACCCAGTACTTC.

The chain recombines TRBV29-1 with TRBJ1-2, with D tentatively TRBD1 (6 bases). V was cut by 3 bases and J by 6 bases, with 11 bases left in between. Germline assignment: CDR1 SQVTM and CDR2 ANQGSEA. The CDR3 extends over 12 amino acids. CDR3 sequence (DNA): TGCAGCGTTGATAAGGGGGTAAATGGCTACACCTTC. It is translated as CSVDKGVNGYTF. Drawing the rest from reference TRBV29-1 and TRBJ1-2, the complete variable domain is SAVISQKPSRDICQRGTSLTIQCQVDSQVTMMFWYRQQPGQSLTLIATANQGSEATYESGFVIDKFPISRPNLTFSTLTVSNMSPEDSSIYLCSVDKGVNGYTFGSGTRLTVV.

The CDR3 DNA is TGTGCCAGCAGCTTGTCAGGCGCGACCAATCAGCCCCAGCATTTT. Translation gives CASSLSGATNQPQHF. The rearrangement joins TRBV7-9 to TRBJ1-5; D is uncertain. The CDR3 length is 15 residues. Trimming left V 3 bases short and J 3 bases short, with 12 bases between. CDR1 is SEHNR, CDR2 FQNEAQ, per germline (reference sequence).